The rows below give T cell receptor beta chains drawn from one sample of a study of blood T cell repertoires in COVID-19. Here immunoSEQ multiplex PCR was the method, and the copy in TCRdb shows in-frame clones only, minus some. The sample has some 200,000 clones; about 90% are singletons. Sequencing was done on a sample of peripheral blood. Receptors were obtained from a man in his forties or fifties with active or convalescent COVID-19. Each CDR3 is given with its conserved first and last residue. D genes are given only for firm matches. Clone size appears in some rows only: once, few, many, or a class for an expanded clone.

clone size	V gene	D gene	J gene	CDR3 DNA	CDR3 protein
-	TRBV6-2/TRBV6-3	-	TRBJ1-1	TGTGCCAGCACCCCTCCTCCGACTCGGAGCGTAGACACTGAAGCTTTCTTT	CASTPPPTRSVDTEAFF
-	TRBV5-1	TRBD1	TRBJ2-7	TGCGCCAGCAGCACGGGACAGGGGGAGTTTAAGCAGTACTTC	CASSTGQGEFKQYF
-	TRBV5-6	-	TRBJ1-1	TGTGCCAGCAGCTCGGGGGTTGTGGTGAACACTGAAGCTTTCTTT	CASSSGVVVNTEAFF
-	TRBV2	-	TRBJ1-5	TGTGCCAGCAGTGGTGGCGGTTATAGCAATCAGCCCCAGCATTTT	CASSGGGYSNQPQHF
-	TRBV5-8	-	TRBJ2-5	TGTGCCAGCAGCTTGTCTTCGCTTACGCGGGAAGAGACCCAGTACTTC	CASSLSSLTREETQYF
-	TRBV2	-	TRBJ2-2	TGTGCCAGCACCCTCGGGGAAACCGGGGAGCTGTTTTTT	CASTLGETGELFF
-	TRBV30	-	TRBJ2-5	TGTGCCTGGAGTGTACGGAGGGCCGCCGGCCCCCAAGAGACCCAGTACTTC	CAWSVRRAAGPQETQYF
-	TRBV7-3	TRBD2	TRBJ2-5	TGTGCCAGCAGCCCCGGACCCGGGGGGGCAGAGACCCAGTACTTC	CASSPGPGGAETQYF
-	TRBV9	-	TRBJ2-3	TGTGCCAGCAGCCCTCGGCTAGGAGCAGATACGCAGTATTTT	CASSPRLGADTQYF
-	TRBV28	TRBD1	TRBJ1-4	TGTGCCAGCAGTCTTGGGACAGGGGGAGGTGAAAAACTGTTTTTT	CASSLGTGGGEKLFF
-	TRBV5-1	-	TRBJ1-1	TGCGCCAGCAGCCCCTCTAGCGCAGGGAACGCTGAAGCTTTCTTT	CASSPSSAGNAEAFF
-	TRBV10-3	-	TRBJ1-5	TGTGCCATCAGTGATCAACGGGGGGCAGGCAATCAGCCCCAGCATTTT	CAISDQRGAGNQPQHF
-	TRBV18	-	TRBJ1-1	TGTGCCAGCTCACCCAGTAGACTTGAAGCTTTCTTT	CASSPSRLEAFF
-	TRBV30	-	TRBJ2-3	TGTGCCTGTATGGAGAGCACAGATACGCAGTATTTT	CACMESTDTQYF
-	TRBV14	-	TRBJ2-7	TGTGCCAGCAGCCAAGGGAGGTACGGGGGGCCCTACGAGCAGTACTTC	CASSQGRYGGPYEQYF
once	TRBV6-2/TRBV6-3	TRBD2	TRBJ2-4	TGTGCCAGCAGTGCCGGGACTAGCGGTCCTCTAGCCAAAAACATTCAGTACTTC	CASSAGTSGPLAKNIQYF
-	TRBV2	TRBD2	TRBJ2-1	TGTGCCAGCAAGGCTAGCGGTTACAATGAGCAGTTCTTC	CASKASGYNEQFF
-	TRBV9	TRBD1	TRBJ2-1	TGTGCCAGCAGCGCTTATCCGGGACAGTATGACAATGAGCAGTTCTTC	CASSAYPGQYDNEQFF
-	TRBV4-2	-	TRBJ1-2	TGTGCCAGCAGCCAAGCAGGGCAGCCCTATGGCTACACCTTC	CASSQAGQPYGYTF
-	TRBV5-5	-	TRBJ2-7	TGTGCCAGCAGCTTGGATTCCCCTACTGAGCAGTACTTC	CASSLDSPTEQYF
few	TRBV4-2	-	TRBJ2-7	TGTGCCAGCAGCCAAATGGGTATCCGGGTTTACGAGCAGTACTTC	CASSQMGIRVYEQYF
once	TRBV11-3	-	TRBJ1-2	TGTGCCAGCAGCCACGGCGGAGGTGGCGGCTACACCTTC	CASSHGGGGGYTF
-	TRBV25-1	-	TRBJ1-2	TGTGCCAGCAGTGAATCGCCAGGGGCGCATGGCTACACCTTC	CASSESPGAHGYTF
-	TRBV4-2	TRBD1	TRBJ2-7	TGTGCCAGCAGCCCCAAGGCCCGGGACAGGGCACACGAGCAGTACTTC	CASSPKARDRAHEQYF
-	TRBV10-2	-	TRBJ1-1	TGCGCCAGCAGTGATGGTAGGGGTTTCACTGAAGCTTTCTTT	CASSDGRGFTEAFF
once	TRBV7-2	TRBD2	TRBJ2-1	TGTGCCAGCAGCCTTAGGGGACTAGCGGGGGGATTCGACAATGAGCAGTTCTTC	CASSLRGLAGGFDNEQFF
-	TRBV5-1	-	TRBJ1-6	TGCGCCAGCAGCTCCACCGCCGACAGTGGGTACTCACCCCTCCACTTT	CASSSTADSGYSPLHF
once	TRBV18	TRBD1	TRBJ2-2	TGTGCCAGCTCACCCAATAGACAGGGGAACACCGGGGAGCTGTTTTTT	CASSPNRQGNTGELFF
-	TRBV4-1	-	TRBJ1-1	TGCGCCAGCAGACCTGAAGAGACTATGAACACTGAAGCTTTCTTT	CASRPEETMNTEAFF
few	TRBV5-8	-	TRBJ1-6	TGTGCCAGCAGCCCCGGAGATAATTCACCCCTCCACTTT	CASSPGDNSPLHF
many	TRBV10-1	-	TRBJ2-6	TGCGCCAGCAGTGAGGGTTCCGGTTCTGGGGCCAACGTCCTGACTTTC	CASSEGSGSGANVLTF
-	TRBV6-5	-	TRBJ1-2	TGTGCCAGCCGCGGGGGGGGCGGTCGGAACTATGGCTACACCTTC	CASRGGGGRNYGYTF
-	TRBV11-2	TRBD1	TRBJ1-2	TGTGCCAGCAGCCATGAGAGAGGACAGGGGGGCCCAGGAGGAGGCTACACCTTC	CASSHERGQGGPGGGYTF
-	TRBV12-5	TRBD2	TRBJ2-5	TGTGCTAGTGGTTTGGTACTCCTGGCGGGGGGGAAAGAGACCCAGTACTTC	CASGLVLLAGGKETQYF
-	TRBV5-1	-	TRBJ1-5	TGCGCCAGCAGCTTGGAAGGACAGAGCAATCAGCCCCAGCATTTT	CASSLEGQSNQPQHF
-	TRBV6-5	-	TRBJ2-1	TGTGCCAGCAGTAGGAGGCGAGACTACTACAATGAGCAGTTCTTC	CASSRRRDYYNEQFF
-	TRBV13	TRBD1	TRBJ2-5	TGTGCCAGCAGCTTGGGGACAGGGGGTCAAGAGACCCAGTACTTC	CASSLGTGGQETQYF
-	TRBV19	TRBD2	TRBJ2-1	TGTGCCAGTAGTGAGCGGGGGTTGACCTACAATGAGCAGTTCTTC	CASSERGLTYNEQFF
-	TRBV5-1	TRBD1	TRBJ1-2	TGCGCCAGCAGCGCGGGACAGGGAATTTATGGCTACACCTTC	CASSAGQGIYGYTF
-	TRBV15	-	TRBJ1-1	TGTGCCACCAGTAACGAAGGCCGGGGGTCTGAAGCTTTCTTT	CATSNEGRGSEAFF
once	TRBV5-5	-	TRBJ2-2	TGTGCCAGCAGTCATAAGACAACCTCGGGGGAGCTGTTTTTT	CASSHKTTSGELFF
once	TRBV7-9	-	TRBJ1-6	TGTGCCAGCAGCGACCACAGGGTGACTTCTTCACCCCTCCACTTT	CASSDHRVTSSPLHF
-	TRBV4-2	TRBD1	TRBJ1-3	TGTGCCAGCAGCCAAGAATGGGTCAGGGGGCTTTCGGGAAACACCATATATTTT	CASSQEWVRGLSGNTIYF